This T cell receptor beta chain was recorded in a study of OX40 agonist ivuxolimab in advanced cancers. Study-wide findings and caveats: The study found that CD8+ T cells averaged more expanded clones than CD4+.

The method was immunoSEQ multiplex PCR; TCRdb's version includes in-frame clones alone and lacks a portion of them. The repertoire holds tens of thousands of clones, about 82% seen once, with around a quarter in the top ten. The germline V gene encodes CDR1 SGHVS and CDR2 FNYEAQ. V shed 5 bases and J 8 bases; nucleotides not matched to a gene: 12. The CDR3 is 15 amino acids. This clone was detected only a few times. Its antigen is still unknown. This TCR was recovered from an adult with an advanced solid tumor such as melanoma, head and neck, liver or kidney cancer. This chain links TRBV7-6 with TRBJ2-1; 7 bases map to TRBD1. The sequenced sample was CD4+ or CD8+ T cells sorted from blood, obtained in a trial of the OX40 agonist ivuxolimab. The CDR3 bases are TGTGCCAGCAGCGAGCGTTTCAGGGGGTCCCATGAGCAGTTCTTC. Its protein product is CASSERFRGSHEQFF. Supplemented by reference TRBV7-6 and TRBJ2-1, the full variable domain reads GAGVSQSPRYKVTKRGQDVALRCDPISGHVSLYWYRQALGQGPEFLTYFNYEAQQDKSGLPNDRFSAERPEGSISTLTIQRTEQRDSAMYRCASSERFRGSHEQFFGPGTRLTVL.